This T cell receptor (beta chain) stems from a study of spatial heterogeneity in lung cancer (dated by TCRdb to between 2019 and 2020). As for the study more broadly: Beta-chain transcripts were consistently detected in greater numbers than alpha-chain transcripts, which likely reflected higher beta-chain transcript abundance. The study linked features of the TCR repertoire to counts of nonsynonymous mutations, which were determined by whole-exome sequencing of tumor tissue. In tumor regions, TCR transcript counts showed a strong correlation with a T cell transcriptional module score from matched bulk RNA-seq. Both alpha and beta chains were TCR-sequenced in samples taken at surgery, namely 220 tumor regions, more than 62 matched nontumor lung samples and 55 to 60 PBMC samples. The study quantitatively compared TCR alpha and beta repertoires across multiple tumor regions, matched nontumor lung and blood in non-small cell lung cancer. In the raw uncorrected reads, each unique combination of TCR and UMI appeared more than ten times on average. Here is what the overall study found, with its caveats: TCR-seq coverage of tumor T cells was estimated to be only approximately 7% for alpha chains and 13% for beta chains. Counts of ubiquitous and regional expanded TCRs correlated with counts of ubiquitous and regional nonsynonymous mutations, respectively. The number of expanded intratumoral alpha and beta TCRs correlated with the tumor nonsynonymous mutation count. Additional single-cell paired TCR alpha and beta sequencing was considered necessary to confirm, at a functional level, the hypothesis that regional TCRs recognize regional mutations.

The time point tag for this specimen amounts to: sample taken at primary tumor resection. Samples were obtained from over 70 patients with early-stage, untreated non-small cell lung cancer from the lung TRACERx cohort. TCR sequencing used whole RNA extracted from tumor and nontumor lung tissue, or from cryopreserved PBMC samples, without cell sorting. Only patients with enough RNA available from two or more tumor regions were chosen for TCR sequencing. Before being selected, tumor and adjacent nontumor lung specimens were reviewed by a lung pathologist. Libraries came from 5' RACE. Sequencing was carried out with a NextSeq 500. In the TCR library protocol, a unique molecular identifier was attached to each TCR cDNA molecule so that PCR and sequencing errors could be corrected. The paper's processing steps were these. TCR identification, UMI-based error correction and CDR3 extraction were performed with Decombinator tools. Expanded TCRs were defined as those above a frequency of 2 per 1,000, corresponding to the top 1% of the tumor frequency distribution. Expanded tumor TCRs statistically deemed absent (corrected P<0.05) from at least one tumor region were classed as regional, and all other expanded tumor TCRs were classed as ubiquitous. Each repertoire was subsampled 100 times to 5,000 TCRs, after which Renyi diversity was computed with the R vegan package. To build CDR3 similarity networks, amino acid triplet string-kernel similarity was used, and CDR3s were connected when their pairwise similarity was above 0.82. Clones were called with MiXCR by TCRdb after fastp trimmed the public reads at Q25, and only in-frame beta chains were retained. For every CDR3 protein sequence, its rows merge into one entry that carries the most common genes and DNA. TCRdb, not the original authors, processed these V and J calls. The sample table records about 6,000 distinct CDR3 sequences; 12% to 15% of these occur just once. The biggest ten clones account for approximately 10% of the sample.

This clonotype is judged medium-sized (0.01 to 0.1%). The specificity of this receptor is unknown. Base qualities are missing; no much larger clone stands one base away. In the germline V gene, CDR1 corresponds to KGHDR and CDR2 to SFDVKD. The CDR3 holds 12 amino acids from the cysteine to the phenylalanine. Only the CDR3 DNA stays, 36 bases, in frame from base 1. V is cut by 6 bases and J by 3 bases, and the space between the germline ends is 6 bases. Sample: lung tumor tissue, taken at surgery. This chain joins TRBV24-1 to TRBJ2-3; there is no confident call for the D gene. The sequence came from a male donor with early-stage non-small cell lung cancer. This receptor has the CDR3 CATSLGTDTQYF. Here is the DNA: TGTGCCACCAGTTTGGGTACAGATACGCAGTATTTT.